This record concerns one T cell receptor (beta chain) sequence. The CDR3 is made up of 12 amino acids. V lost 5 bases, J lost 7 bases, and 11 bases lay in between. The germline V gene has CDR1 MDHEN and CDR2 SYDVKM. This sample is drawn from a study of blood T cell repertoires in COVID-19. Authors' methods: Amplified reference gene primers provided the basis for estimating nucleated cell counts. The assay was immunoSEQ multiplex PCR, and TCRdb's table has in-frame clones only and misses some. V and J calls and clone size are those listed in that table; D and trimming were worked out from the DNA. The repertoire consists of about 260,000 clones, with 65% to 85% occurring once and the leading ten covering 1.5% to 1.9%.

The V call is TRBV28, the J call TRBJ2-5, with unresolved D. This TCR derives from a middle-aged woman who had recovered from COVID-19. The sequenced sample was peripheral blood. CDR3 in amino acids: CASSPLRGTQYF. The CDR3 DNA reads as TGTGCCAGCAGTCCCTTACGAGGGACCCAGTACTTC.